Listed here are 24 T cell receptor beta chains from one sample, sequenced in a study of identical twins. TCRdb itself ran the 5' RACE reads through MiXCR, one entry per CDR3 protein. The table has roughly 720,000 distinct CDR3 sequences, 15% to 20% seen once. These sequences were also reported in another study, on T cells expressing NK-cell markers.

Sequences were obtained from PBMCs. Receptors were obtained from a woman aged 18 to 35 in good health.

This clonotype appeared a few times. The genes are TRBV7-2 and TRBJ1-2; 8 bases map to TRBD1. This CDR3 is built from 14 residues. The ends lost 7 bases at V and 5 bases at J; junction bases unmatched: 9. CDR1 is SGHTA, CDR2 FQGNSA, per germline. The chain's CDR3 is CASTLPDRDYGYTF. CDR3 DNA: TGTGCCAGCACCCTACCGGACAGGGATTATGGCTACACCTTC. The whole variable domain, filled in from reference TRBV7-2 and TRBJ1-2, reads GAGVSQSPSNKVTEKGKDVELRCDPISGHTALYWYRQSLGQGLEFLIYFQGNSAPDKSGLPSDRFSAERTGGSVSTLTIQRTQQEDSAVYLCASTLPDRDYGYTFGSGTRLTVV.

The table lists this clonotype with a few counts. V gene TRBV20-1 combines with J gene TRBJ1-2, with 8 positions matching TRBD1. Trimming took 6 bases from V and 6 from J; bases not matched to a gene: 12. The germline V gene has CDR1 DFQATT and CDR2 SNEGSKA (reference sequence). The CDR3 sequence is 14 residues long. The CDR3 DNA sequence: TGCAGTGCGTTCAGGACAGGGATATTGGATGGCTACACCTTC. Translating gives CSAFRTGILDGYTF.

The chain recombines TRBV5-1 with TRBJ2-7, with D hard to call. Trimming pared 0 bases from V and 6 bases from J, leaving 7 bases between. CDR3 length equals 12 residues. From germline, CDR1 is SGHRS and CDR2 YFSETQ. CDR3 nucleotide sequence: TGCGCCAGCAGCTTGGAGTGGGCCGAGCAGTACTTC. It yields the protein CASSLEWAEQYF.

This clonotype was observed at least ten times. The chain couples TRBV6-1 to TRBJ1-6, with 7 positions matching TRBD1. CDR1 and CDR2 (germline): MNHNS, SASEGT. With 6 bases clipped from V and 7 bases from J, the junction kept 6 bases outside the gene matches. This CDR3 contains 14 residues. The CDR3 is CASRTGTENSPLHF. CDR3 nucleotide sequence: TGTGCCAGCAGGACCGGGACAGAGAATTCACCCCTCCACTTT.

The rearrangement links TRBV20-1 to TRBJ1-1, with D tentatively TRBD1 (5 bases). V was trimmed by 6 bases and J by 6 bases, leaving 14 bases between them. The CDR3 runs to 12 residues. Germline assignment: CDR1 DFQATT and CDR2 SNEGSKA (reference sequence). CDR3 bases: TGCAGTGCGTCACCCGCGGGACCTGAAGCTTTCTTT. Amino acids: CSASPAGPEAFF.

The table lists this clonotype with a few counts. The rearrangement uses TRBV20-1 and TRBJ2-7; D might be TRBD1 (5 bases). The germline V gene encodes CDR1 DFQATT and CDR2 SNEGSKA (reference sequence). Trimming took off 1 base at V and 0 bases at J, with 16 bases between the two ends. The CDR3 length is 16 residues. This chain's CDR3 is CSARGTRRGNSYEQYF. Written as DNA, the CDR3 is TGCAGTGCTAGAGGTACGCGTAGGGGTAACTCCTACGAGCAGTACTTC.

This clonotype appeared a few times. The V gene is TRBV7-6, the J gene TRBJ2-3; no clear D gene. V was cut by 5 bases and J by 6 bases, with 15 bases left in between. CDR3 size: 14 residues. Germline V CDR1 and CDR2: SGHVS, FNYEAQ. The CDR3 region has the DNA TGTGCCAGCAGCCAATACGGACCGCGGGATACGCAGTATTTT. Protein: CASSQYGPRDTQYF.

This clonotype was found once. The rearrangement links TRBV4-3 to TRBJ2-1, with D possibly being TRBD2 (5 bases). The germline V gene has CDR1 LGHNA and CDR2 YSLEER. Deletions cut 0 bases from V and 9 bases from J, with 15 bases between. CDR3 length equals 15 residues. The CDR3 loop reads CASSQDGRGFGEQFF. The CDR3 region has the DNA TGCGCCAGCAGCCAAGATGGGAGAGGTTTTGGTGAGCAGTTCTTC.

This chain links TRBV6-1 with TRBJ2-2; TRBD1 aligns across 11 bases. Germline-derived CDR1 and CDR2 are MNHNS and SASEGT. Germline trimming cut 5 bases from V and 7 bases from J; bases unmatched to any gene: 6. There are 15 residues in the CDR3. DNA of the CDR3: TGTGCCAGCAGTACCGGGACAGGGGGTGTCGGGGAGCTGTTTTTT. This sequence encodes CASSTGTGGVGELFF.

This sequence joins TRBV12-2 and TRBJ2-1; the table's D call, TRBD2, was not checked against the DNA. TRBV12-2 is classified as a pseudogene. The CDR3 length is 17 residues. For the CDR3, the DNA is TGTGCAAGTCGAGCAAAGGCTAGCGGGAGGAGGAACAATGAGCAGTTCTTC. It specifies CASRAKASGRRNNEQFF.

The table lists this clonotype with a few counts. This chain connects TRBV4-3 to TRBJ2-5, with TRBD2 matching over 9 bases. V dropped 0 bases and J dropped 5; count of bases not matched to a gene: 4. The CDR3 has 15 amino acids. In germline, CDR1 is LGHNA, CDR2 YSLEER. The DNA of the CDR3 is TGCGCCAGCAGCCAAGAAAAGCGGGAGGTCGAGACCCAGTACTTC. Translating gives CASSQEKREVETQYF.

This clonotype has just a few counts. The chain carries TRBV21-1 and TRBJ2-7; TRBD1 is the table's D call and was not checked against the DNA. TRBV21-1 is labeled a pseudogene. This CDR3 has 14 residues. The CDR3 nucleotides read TGTGCCAGCAGCAAAGCGGAGACAGTTTACGAGCAGTACTTC. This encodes CASSKAETVYEQYF.

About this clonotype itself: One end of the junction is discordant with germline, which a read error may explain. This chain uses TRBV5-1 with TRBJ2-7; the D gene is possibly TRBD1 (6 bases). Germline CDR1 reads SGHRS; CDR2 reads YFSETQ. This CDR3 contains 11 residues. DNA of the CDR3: TGCGCCAGCAGCTTGGGGACAGCCGTGAACTTC. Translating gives CASSLGTAVNF.

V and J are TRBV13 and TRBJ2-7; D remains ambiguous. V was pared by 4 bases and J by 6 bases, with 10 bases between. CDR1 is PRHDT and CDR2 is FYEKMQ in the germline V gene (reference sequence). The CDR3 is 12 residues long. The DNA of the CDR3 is TGTGCCAGCAGCTCCGAACGTTCCGAGCAGTACTTC. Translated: CASSSERSEQYF.

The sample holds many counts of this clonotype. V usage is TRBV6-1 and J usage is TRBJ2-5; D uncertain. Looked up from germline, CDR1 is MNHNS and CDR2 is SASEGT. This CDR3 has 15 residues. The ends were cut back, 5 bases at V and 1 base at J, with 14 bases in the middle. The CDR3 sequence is CASSLQPRAQETQYF. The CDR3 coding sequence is TGTGCCAGCAGTCTCCAACCCCGGGCCCAAGAGACCCAGTACTTC.

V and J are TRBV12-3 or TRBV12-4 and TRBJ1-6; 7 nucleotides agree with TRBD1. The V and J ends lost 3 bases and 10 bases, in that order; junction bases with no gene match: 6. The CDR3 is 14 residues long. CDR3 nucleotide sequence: TGTGCCAGCAGTTTGGGACAGATTAAGTCACCCCTCCACTTT. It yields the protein CASSLGQIKSPLHF.

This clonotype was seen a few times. This chain's CDR3 is CSARPDPNTEAFF. The CDR3 bases are TGCAGTGCTAGACCCGACCCGAACACTGAAGCTTTCTTT. The V call is TRBV20-1, the J call TRBJ1-1, with unresolved D. Germline values: CDR1 DFQATT, CDR2 SNEGSKA (reference sequence). The CDR3 is 13 residues long. The ends were cut back, 2 bases at V and 1 base at J, with 8 bases in the middle.

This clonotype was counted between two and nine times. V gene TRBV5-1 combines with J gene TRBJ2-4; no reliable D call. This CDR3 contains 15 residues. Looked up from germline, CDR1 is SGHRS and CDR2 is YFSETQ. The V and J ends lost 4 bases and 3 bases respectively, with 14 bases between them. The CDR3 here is CASSMDPLGKNIQYF. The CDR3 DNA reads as TGCGCCAGCAGCATGGATCCCCTAGGCAAAAACATTCAGTACTTC.

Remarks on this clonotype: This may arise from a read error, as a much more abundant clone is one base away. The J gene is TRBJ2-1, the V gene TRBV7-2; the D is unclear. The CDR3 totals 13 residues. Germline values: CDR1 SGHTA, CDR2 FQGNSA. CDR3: CVSSSRVGNEQFF. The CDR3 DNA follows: TGTGTCAGCAGCTCAAGAGTCGGCAATGAGCAGTTCTTC.

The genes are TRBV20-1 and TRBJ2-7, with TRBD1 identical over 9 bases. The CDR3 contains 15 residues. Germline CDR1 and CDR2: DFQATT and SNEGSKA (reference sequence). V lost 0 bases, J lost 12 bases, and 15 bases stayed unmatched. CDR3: CSARDGETGGSRAYF. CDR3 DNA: TGCAGTGCTAGAGATGGTGAGACAGGGGGGTCTCGGGCGTACTTC.

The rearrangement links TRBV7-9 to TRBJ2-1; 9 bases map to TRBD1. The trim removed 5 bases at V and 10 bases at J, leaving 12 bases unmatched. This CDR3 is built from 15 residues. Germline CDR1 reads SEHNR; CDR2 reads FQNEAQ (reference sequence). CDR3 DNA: TGTGCCAGCAGCCCCTCGACAGGGGGGAGTTGGGAGCAGTTCTTC. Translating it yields CASSPSTGGSWEQFF.

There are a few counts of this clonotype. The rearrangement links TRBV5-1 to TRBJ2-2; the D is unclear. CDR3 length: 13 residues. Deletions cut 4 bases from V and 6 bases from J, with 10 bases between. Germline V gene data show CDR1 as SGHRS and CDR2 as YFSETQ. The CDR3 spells CASSTAPPGELFF. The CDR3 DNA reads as TGCGCCAGCAGCACTGCCCCCCCCGGGGAGCTGTTTTTT.

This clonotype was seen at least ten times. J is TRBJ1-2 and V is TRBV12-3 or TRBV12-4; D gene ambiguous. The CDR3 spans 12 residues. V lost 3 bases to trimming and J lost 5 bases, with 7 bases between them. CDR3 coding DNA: TGTGCCAGCAGTTTTCTGGGATATGGCTACACCTTC. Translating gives CASSFLGYGYTF.

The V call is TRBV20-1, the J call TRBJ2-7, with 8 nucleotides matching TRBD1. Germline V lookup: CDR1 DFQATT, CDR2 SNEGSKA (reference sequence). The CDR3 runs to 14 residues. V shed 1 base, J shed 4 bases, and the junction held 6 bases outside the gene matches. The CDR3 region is CSARADRVRYEQYF. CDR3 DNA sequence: TGCAGTGCTAGAGCGGACAGGGTTCGGTACGAGCAGTACTTC.